The 20 T cell receptor beta chains listed next were all sequenced from one sample in a study of blood T cell repertoires in COVID-19. Generated by immunoSEQ multiplex PCR, the TCRdb table keeps only in-frame clones and is missing some. Among over 200,000 clones, 65% to 90% were seen once, and the ten largest hold around 10%. The sample comprised peripheral blood. These receptors came from a man aged 45 to 65 with COVID-19, enrolled during active disease.

In the case of this clone: This same CDR3 is encoded by further DNA sequences in the sample. J is TRBJ1-2 and V is TRBV28; D not certain. Germline CDR1 and CDR2: MDHEN and SYDVKM. Trimming took off 2 bases at V and 1 base at J, with 5 bases between the two ends. The CDR3 runs to 13 residues. DNA of the CDR3: TGTGCCAGCAGTTTAGGGAGTAACTATGGCTACACCTTC. It yields the protein CASSLGSNYGYTF.

The CDR3, as DNA: TGTGCCAGCAGCGTAGGTCACAGGGGCTCCTACAATGAGCAGTTCTTC. Residues: CASSVGHRGSYNEQFF. This chain links TRBV9 with TRBJ2-1; 7 bases are a match to TRBD1. The CDR3 spans 16 residues. V was clipped by 0 bases and J by 0 bases; unmatched bases: 3. Germline V gene data show CDR1 as SGDLS and CDR2 as YYNGEE.

The CDR3 is CASKAGGMNEQFF. CDR3 coding DNA: TGTGCCAGCAAAGCCGGAGGGATGAATGAGCAGTTCTTC. This sequence joins TRBV6-6 and TRBJ2-1; maybe TRBD2 (6 bases). Germline assignment: CDR1 MNHNY and CDR2 SVGAGI (reference sequence). The CDR3 runs 13 residues. Trimming cost V 7 bases and J 7 bases, with 14 bases left between them.

The rearrangement uses TRBV7-2 and TRBJ2-5, with a possible D match to TRBD1 (5 bases). The V gene's germline CDR1 is SGHTA and CDR2 FQGNSA. V shed 4 bases and J shed 1 base, with 7 bases lying between them. The CDR3 is 13 residues long. Here the CDR3 DNA reads TGTGCCAGCAGCTCCAGGGTCCAAGAGACCCAGTACTTC. Its translation: CASSSRVQETQYF. The full variable domain, rest sourced from reference TRBV7-2 and TRBJ2-5, is GAGVSQSPSNKVTEKGKDVELRCDPISGHTALYWYRQSLGQGLEFLIYFQGNSAPDKSGLPSDRFSAERTGGSVSTLTIQRTQQEDSAVYLCASSSRVQETQYFGPGTRLLVL.

CDR3 nucleotide sequence: TGTGCCAGCAGCTCCGGACAGGGATGGCAGTTCTTC. Translation: CASSSGQGWQFF. The chain couples TRBV11-3 to TRBJ2-1; 8 positions agree with TRBD1. Losses at the gene ends were 4 bases for V and 12 bases for J; bases not matched to a gene: 5. CDR3 length: 12 residues. Germline loops: CDR1 SGHNT, CDR2 YENEEA.

This rearrangement joins TRBV18 to TRBJ2-7; 7 bases are shared with TRBD2. Trimming removed 3 bases from V and 5 bases from J; junction bases left unmatched: 10. The CDR3 runs 15 residues. Germline CDR1 and CDR2: KGHSH and LQKENI. For the CDR3, the DNA is TGTGCCAGCTCACCTTATACCGCGGGAGCGCACGAGCAGTACTTC. Protein sequence: CASSPYTAGAHEQYF.

CDR3 nucleotides: TGTGCCAGCACCGTGGGGGGGACAGGGGGCTTTAATGAGCAGTTCTTC. Encoded protein: CASTVGGTGGFNEQFF. V and J are TRBV11-1 and TRBJ2-1; 12 nucleotides line up with TRBD1. J was trimmed by 7 bases and V by 7 bases; bases with no gene match: 11. The CDR3 covers 16 residues. CDR1 and CDR2 from the germline V gene are SGHAT and FQDESV (reference sequence).

This chain joins TRBV7-8 and TRBJ2-7, with 12 positions matching TRBD2. The CDR3 totals 20 residues. Germline assignment: CDR1 SGHVS and CDR2 FQNEAQ. After removal of 4 bases from V and 2 bases from J, the junction contained 18 bases not matched to a gene. In DNA form, the CDR3 reads TGTGCCAGCAGCTCCACACGACTAGCGGGAGTATTGGGAGGGACCTACGAGCAGTACTTC. Its translation: CASSSTRLAGVLGGTYEQYF. Together with reference TRBV7-8 and TRBJ2-7, the CDR3 gives the full variable domain: GAGVSQSPRYKVAKRGQDVALRCDPISGHVSLFWYQQALGQGPEFLTYFQNEAQLDKSGLPSDRFFAERPEGSVSTLKIQRTQQEDSAVYLCASSSTRLAGVLGGTYEQYFGPGTRLTVT.

The rearrangement uses TRBV2 and TRBJ1-1, with a possible D match to TRBD1 (5 bases). Looked up from germline, CDR1 is SNHLY and CDR2 is FYNNEI. With 3 bases removed from V and 1 base from J, the gap between germline ends came to 15 bases. This CDR3 contains 16 residues. CDR3 amino acids: CASSDFRAGSNTEAFF. The CDR3 DNA reads as TGTGCCAGCAGTGACTTCAGGGCAGGGTCGAACACTGAAGCTTTCTTT. Based on the CDR3 plus reference TRBV2 and TRBJ1-1, the full variable domain is EPEVTQTPSHQVTQMGQEVILRCVPISNHLYFYWYRQILGQKVEFLVSFYNNEISEKSEIFDDQFSVERPDGSNFTLKIRSTKLEDSAMYFCASSDFRAGSNTEAFFGQGTRLTVV.

The rearrangement uses TRBV29-1 and TRBJ1-5, with no clear D. This CDR3 region has 15 residues. V lost 4 bases, J lost 0 bases, and 13 bases lay in between. Germline V lookup: CDR1 SQVTM, CDR2 ANQGSEA. The CDR3 DNA follows: TGCAGCGTTGCACAGTCGTTCGATAGCAATCAGCCCCAGCATTTT. This translates into CSVAQSFDSNQPQHF.

The V and J genes are TRBV7-2 and TRBJ2-1, with 13 positions matching TRBD2. The CDR3 has 13 amino acids. J was trimmed by 10 bases and V by 5 bases; bases with no gene match: 2. Germline CDR1 reads SGHTA; CDR2 reads FQGNSA. The CDR3 DNA reads as TGTGCCAGCAGCCCGACTAGCGGGGGGGAGCAGTTCTTC. Its protein product is CASSPTSGGEQFF.

V and J are TRBV4-1 and TRBJ2-7, with a weak D call TRBD1 (5 bases). Germline loops: CDR1 MGHRA, CDR2 YSYEKL. The CDR3 covers 15 residues. V lost 0 bases and J 5 bases, leaving 14 bases between the germline ends. The CDR3 DNA follows: TGCGCCAGCAGCCAAGAAACAGGATTATCAAACGAGCAGTACTTC. Residues: CASSQETGLSNEQYF.

This clone was detected a few times. The chain joins TRBV6-9 to TRBJ2-5; D remains unclear. The CDR3 consists of 16 residues. From germline, CDR1 is MNHGY and CDR2 SVAAGI. The V end was cut by 4 bases, the J end by 2 bases, with 17 bases between. CDR3 residues: CASSCPGEGWQETQYF. The CDR3 bases are TGTGCCAGCAGTTGCCCGGGTGAAGGTTGGCAAGAGACCCAGTACTTC.

The V and J genes are TRBV5-6 and TRBJ2-5; possible D gene TRBD2, 5 bases. From germline, CDR1 is SGHDT and CDR2 YYEEEE. Deletions cut 2 bases from V and 5 bases from J, with 13 bases between. The CDR3 is 14 amino acids. CDR3: CASSLFGGLETQYF. The CDR3 bases are TGTGCCAGCAGCTTATTTGGCGGGCTGGAGACCCAGTACTTC. The complete variable domain, with remaining parts taken from reference TRBV5-6 and TRBJ2-5, reads DAGVTQSPTHLIKTRGQQVTLRCSPKSGHDTVSWYQQALGQGPQFIFQYYEEEERQRGNFPDRFSGHQFPNYSSELNVNALLLGDSALYLCASSLFGGLETQYFGPGTRLLVL.

This clone turned up a few times. The rearrangement links TRBV30 to TRBJ1-2; no definite D call. CDR1 GTSNPN and CDR2 SVGIG come from the germline V gene (reference sequence). The CDR3 is made up of 14 amino acids. The germline V and J ends were trimmed by 2 bases and 4 bases, with 14 bases remaining between them. CDR3 sequence reads: CAWSREASGYGYTF. The CDR3 DNA reads TGTGCCTGGAGTCGGGAGGCTTCGGGCTATGGCTACACCTTC.

The chain recombines TRBV18 with TRBJ2-1; 14 bases are a match to TRBD2. The CDR3 is 19 residues long. Trimming at V came to 3 bases and at J to 4 bases, leaving 11 bases not matched to a gene. Germline CDR1 reads KGHSH; CDR2 reads LQKENI. CDR3 nucleotides: TGTGCCAGCTCACCGATAATAAGACTAGCGGGAGGGAAATACAATGAGCAGTTCTTC. Its protein is CASSPIIRLAGGKYNEQFF.

The chain carries TRBV5-4 and TRBJ2-1; 12 bases are shared with TRBD2. Germline CDR1 reads SGHNT; CDR2 reads YYREEE (reference sequence). There are 16 residues in the CDR3. V shed 4 bases and J 6 bases; nucleotides not matched to a gene: 8. DNA of the CDR3: TGTGCCAGCAGCCGGTTTACTAGCGGGGGGAGCAATGAGCAGTTCTTC. Encoded protein: CASSRFTSGGSNEQFF.

Worth noting for this clone: The sample carries other DNA sequences with the same CDR3. In DNA, the CDR3 is TGTGCCAGCTCACCGGGGCAGAACACTGAAGCTTTCTTT. Translated, it gives CASSPGQNTEAFF. V is TRBV18 and J is TRBJ1-1; D may be TRBD1 (5 bases). CDR1 and CDR2 (germline): KGHSH, LQKENI. The CDR3 is 13 amino acids. V lost 3 bases to trimming and J lost 1 base, with 6 bases between them. Supplemented by reference TRBV18 and TRBJ1-1, the full variable domain reads NAGVMQNPRHLVRRRGQEARLRCSPMKGHSHVYWYRQLPEEGLKFMVYLQKENIIDESGMPKERFSAEFPKEGPSILRIQQVVRGDSAAYFCASSPGQNTEAFFGQGTRLTVV.

The V gene is TRBV3-1 (or the pseudogene TRBV3-2), the J gene TRBJ2-7; possible D gene TRBD2, 6 bases. Germline V gene data show CDR1 as LGHDT and CDR2 as YNNKEL (reference sequence). The CDR3 is made up of 14 amino acids. V shed 0 bases and J shed 5 bases, with 11 bases lying between them. The CDR3 bases are TGTGCCAGCAGCCAAGAGGGGGGAAGCCACGAGCAGTACTTC. This translates into CASSQEGGSHEQYF.

The J gene is TRBJ1-5, the V gene TRBV27, with D perhaps TRBD1 (5 bases). The CDR3 runs to 15 residues. Germline V lookup: CDR1 MNHEY, CDR2 SMNVEV (reference sequence). Trimming cost V 6 bases and J 4 bases, with 16 bases left between them. CDR3 DNA sequence: TGTGCCAGCAGGACCATTGGCAGGGCGAATCAGCCCCAGCATTTT. It yields the protein CASRTIGRANQPQHF.